Sequencing of this T cell receptor beta chain was carried out in a study of naive and memory T cell subsets (dated by TCRdb to about 2017). The study in broad terms: According to the figure summarizing the samples, there were ten or so blood donors, 7 tuberculin skin test biopsies and 3 saline control biopsies. PCR2 was typically a SYBR Green qPCR stopped at a set threshold; low-input samples could instead use end-point PCR (around 6 cycles). Summary of the overall study and its limitations: The RNA-based method was acknowledged as potentially sensitive to TCR transcript changes with T cell activation and differentiation.

The method was 5' RACE. The ligated cDNA was amplified by four rounds of PCR, in which nested alpha and beta constant region primers were used together with the SP2 primer. For the blood and skin samples, TCR RNA was reverse transcribed with SuperScript IV using primers for the alpha and beta constant regions. An oligonucleotide carrying the Illumina SP2 primer and a UMI was ligated to the cDNA 3' end using T4 RNA ligase 1. The 12-nucleotide UMI was composed of two random hexamers separated by an eight-base spacer, which was included to prevent hairpin formation. From the second PCR onward, TCR alpha and beta chain libraries were processed separately, and dual indexing was applied for multiplexing. After pooling, the indexed libraries were analyzed by capillary electrophoresis and sequenced on either an Illumina MiSeq or NextSeq. PhiX DNA at roughly 4.5-7% was spiked into libraries to increase base diversity and improve cluster recognition. The published analysis was carried out like this. Demultiplexor pulled UMIs out of read 2, joined the UMIs with the TCR sequence from read 1, and separated reads according to sample indices. V and J genes and V-J junctions were identified by Decombinator, and each TCR was assigned a five-part identifier that included V and J deletions. Collapsinator used UMIs to correct sequencing errors and PCR amplification heterogeneity, yielding UMI-based abundance per TCR. Identifiers were converted to nucleotide sequence by CDR3Translator and translated to amino acids, and CDR3 regions were extracted on the basis of terminal motifs. Error-corrected alpha and beta TCR counts from blood and skin were compared after normalization to input RNA amount. TCRdb took the public reads, trimmed them with fastp at Q25, ran MiXCR for clone calling and kept in-frame beta chains. CDR3 protein duplicates are merged, each entry listing the most common genes and DNA. TCRdb, not the authors, supplied the V and J calls. The sample table contains about 56,000 distinct CDR3 sequences; only one count was recorded for 6% to 8.5% of them. The ten top clones hold almost 10% of the sample.

This clonotype was observed a few times. What this receptor recognizes is not known. Base qualities are not provided; no much larger clone lies one nucleotide away. Using 3' ligation of a UMI-containing oligonucleotide to TCR cDNA, the study laid out a robust and sensitive protocol to amplify, sequence and analyze TCRs. For whole blood analysis, over 2 ml of peripheral blood was collected from healthy adult volunteers into Tempus tubes, and RNA was extracted following the manufacturer's instructions. Total RNA was used without cell sorting and was treated with RQ1 DNase before reverse transcription, with a target input of 1 to 1000 ng. Skin biopsy and whole blood libraries were made to test pipeline robustness in samples where T cells form a minority population. The CDR3 goes from the cysteine to the phenylalanine over 13 residues. The DNA shown is the 39-base CDR3, in frame from base 1. For CDR1 and CDR2, the germline V gene (reference sequence) lists DFQATT and SNEGSKA. V lost 7 bases and J lost 2 bases, and the count of bases not matched to a germline gene is 7.

The clonotype was recovered from a female donor in good health. The sequence is built from TRBV20-1 and TRBJ1-1, with 7 bases in between that match TRBD1. The encoded CDR3 is CSGGQGGNTEAFF. The DNA is TGCAGTGGGGGCCAGGGGGGTAACACTGAAGCTTTCTTT.